What follows are 2 T cell receptor beta chains derived from one specimen sequenced in a study of T cell responses to AZD1222 COVID-19 vaccine. Sequenced by immunoSEQ multiplex PCR; TCRdb stores in-frame clones only, minus some. This repertoire shows 150,000 to 200,000 clones, roughly 88% found once; its top ten account for around 8%. Source: peripheral blood, taken on day 0 of AZD1222 vaccination. All receptors derive from an adult in good health.

The chain has TRBV5-1 and TRBJ2-5; D not resolved. The CDR3 loop spans 13 amino acids. The germline CDR1 and CDR2 sequences are SGHRS and YFSETQ. Trimming removed 7 bases at V and 3 bases at J, with 13 bases between. The DNA for the CDR3 is TGCGCCAGCTCAAGGGCGGCTGAAGAGACCCAGTACTTC. The encoded protein is CASSRAAEETQYF.

CDR3 region: CASSLGAGGQETQYF. CDR3 nucleotides: TGTGCCAGCAGCTTAGGGGCAGGGGGCCAAGAGACCCAGTACTTC. This chain connects TRBV11-2 to TRBJ2-5; TRBD1 matches 7 bases. This CDR3 has 15 residues. Trimming at V came to 1 base and at J to 1 base, leaving 3 bases not matched to a gene. In germline, CDR1 is SGHAT, CDR2 FQNNGV.